This passage covers 19 T cell receptor beta chains from one sample sequenced in a study of OX40 agonist ivuxolimab in advanced cancers. Sequencing used immunoSEQ multiplex PCR; TCRdb keeps in-frame clones, though not all of them. The repertoire holds 20,000 to 25,000 clones, with 65% to 90% as singletons. The starting material was CD4+ or CD8+ T cells sorted from blood, obtained in a trial of the OX40 agonist ivuxolimab. The receptors come from an adult with an advanced solid tumor such as melanoma, head and neck, liver or kidney cancer.

The gene calls are TRBV7-3 and TRBJ1-1; 12 nucleotides align to TRBD1. The CDR3 spans 17 residues. V was clipped by 2 bases and J by 1 base; unmatched bases: 5. CDR1 and CDR2 (germline): SGHTA, FQGTGA. CDR3 nucleotides: TGTGCCAGCAGCTTACTGGGACAGGGGGCAGGGAACACTGAAGCTTTCTTT. This codes for CASSLLGQGAGNTEAFF.

The V call is TRBV10-3, the J call TRBJ1-1; D is possibly TRBD1 (6 bases). Trimming pared 10 bases from V and 6 bases from J, leaving 21 bases between. The CDR3 is 14 residues long. The germline V gene has CDR1 ENHRY and CDR2 SYGVKD. CDR3 DNA: TGTGCCAGCAGAATGTCGGGGGCCGGCTCTGAAGCTTTCTTT. This codes for CASRMSGAGSEAFF.

This sequence joins TRBV11-2 and TRBJ2-7, with no clear D. The germline V gene encodes CDR1 SGHAT and CDR2 FQNNGV. The CDR3 is made up of 12 amino acids. The V gene lost 5 bases and the J gene lost 5 bases, with 10 bases spanning the gap. This CDR3 is CASSPPRNEQYF. The CDR3 DNA follows: TGTGCCAGCAGCCCACCGAGGAACGAGCAGTACTTC.

The rearrangement joins TRBV18 to TRBJ2-1; 10 nucleotides align to TRBD2. The CDR3 is 16 amino acids. The V segment lost 3 bases and the J segment 1 base; nucleotides outside the gene matches: 3. Germline CDR1 and CDR2: KGHSH and LQKENI. CDR3 sequence: CASSPTSGKSYNEQFF. The CDR3 nucleotides read TGTGCCAGCTCACCTACTAGCGGGAAGTCCTACAATGAGCAGTTCTTC.

The rearrangement links TRBV28 to TRBJ2-2, with D unresolved. Germline lookup yields CDR1 MDHEN and CDR2 SYDVKM. Trimming removed 6 bases from V and 3 bases from J, with 17 bases in between. The CDR3 spans 16 residues. For the CDR3, the DNA is TGTGCCAGCAGCCCTCCCTCCAGGCTAGACACCGGGGAGCTGTTTTTT. This translates into CASSPPSRLDTGELFF.

This clone was picked up one time. This chain connects TRBV25-1 to TRBJ1-5; D is ambiguous. The CDR3 has 16 amino acids. Between the trimmed V and J ends, which lost 6 bases and 2 bases, there was a span of 17 bases. The germline V gene has CDR1 MGHDK and CDR2 SYGVNS. CDR3 sequence: CASSQFAQAGNQPQHF. The CDR3 region has the DNA TGTGCCAGCAGCCAGTTCGCCCAAGCGGGCAATCAGCCCCAGCATTTT.

V usage is TRBV9 and J usage is TRBJ2-5; D is uncertain. The assigned J gene may be wrong: the sequence end matches TRBJ2-7 better. CDR1 and CDR2 (germline): SGDLS, YYNGEE. The CDR3 extends over 16 amino acids. CDR3 in DNA: TGTGCCAGCAGCGTAGGATATAAGCGAACCCCCTACGAGCAGTACTTC. Residues: CASSVGYKRTPYEQYF.

This chain uses TRBV6-4 with TRBJ2-3, with a tentative D call TRBD2 (5 bases). The CDR3 sequence is 14 residues long. V was clipped by 3 bases and J by 4 bases, with 11 bases between them. Germline V gene data show CDR1 as MRHNA and CDR2 as SNTAGT. The CDR3, as DNA: TGTGCCAGCAGTGAACTAGGTGGCGCAGATACGCAGTATTTT. Translation: CASSELGGADTQYF.

V and J are TRBV28 and TRBJ1-5; D is perhaps TRBD1 (6 bases). The CDR3 runs 13 residues. Germline V CDR1 and CDR2: MDHEN, SYDVKM. V lost 3 bases and J 5 bases, leaving 8 bases between the germline ends. The CDR3 DNA is TGTGCCAGCAGTTTGACAGGTTATCAGCCCCAGCATTTT. Translating it yields CASSLTGYQPQHF.

In its sample, this clone was seen once. The chain carries TRBV5-6 and TRBJ2-7; D might be TRBD2 (5 bases). Looked up from germline, CDR1 is SGHDT and CDR2 is YYEEEE. Trimming stripped 1 base from V and 2 bases from J, with 10 bases between. This CDR3 is 14 amino acids long. The CDR3 is CASSLSGLTYEQYF. CDR3 bases: TGTGCCAGCAGCTTGTCCGGACTGACCTACGAGCAGTACTTC.

The chain has TRBV27 and TRBJ2-7; TRBD1 aligns across 8 bases. Trimming at V came to 1 base and at J to 4 bases, leaving 3 bases not matched to a gene. CDR3 length equals 14 residues. In germline, CDR1 is MNHEY, CDR2 SMNVEV (reference sequence). The CDR3 DNA reads TGTGCCAGCAGTTTATTAGGACAGGGTTACGAGCAGTACTTC. This encodes CASSLLGQGYEQYF.

The chain has TRBV27 and TRBJ2-2, with 13 bases matching TRBD2. This CDR3 has 17 amino acids. Looked up from germline, CDR1 is MNHEY and CDR2 is SMNVEV (reference sequence). Trimming cost V 4 bases and J 1 base; bases outside gene matches: 3. CDR3 amino acids: CASSSRTSGGNTGELFF. CDR3 sequence (DNA): TGTGCCAGCAGTTCACGGACTAGCGGGGGGAACACCGGGGAGCTGTTTTTT.

The chain employs TRBV7-6 and TRBJ1-5; the D gene is possibly TRBD1 (5 bases). The CDR3 has 15 residues. Trimming took off 5 bases at V and 4 bases at J, with 15 bases between the two ends. Germline V gene lookup returns CDR1 SGHVS and CDR2 FNYEAQ. CDR3 DNA sequence: TGTGCCAGCAGCCCCTCCAGGGACTTTAATCAGCCCCAGCATTTT. It yields the protein CASSPSRDFNQPQHF.

The chain has TRBV6-6 and TRBJ2-7; D gene ambiguous. The CDR3 loop spans 14 amino acids. The germline V gene encodes CDR1 MNHNY and CDR2 SVGAGI (reference sequence). Trimming cost V 4 bases and J 6 bases, with 16 bases left between them. CDR3 amino acids: CASSSNLIGTEQYF. The CDR3 DNA reads TGTGCCAGCAGTTCCAACTTGATTGGTACCGAGCAGTACTTC.

The V and J genes are TRBV11-2 and TRBJ2-7, with 12 nucleotides matching TRBD2. Germline values: CDR1 SGHAT, CDR2 FQNNGV. This CDR3 is 17 amino acids long. With 1 base clipped from V and 6 bases from J, the junction kept 10 bases outside the gene matches. For the CDR3, the DNA is TGTGCCAGCAGCTTAGTGGGAAGACTAGCGGGAGCTGTCGAGCAGTACTTC. This translates into CASSLVGRLAGAVEQYF.

The rearrangement uses TRBV12-5 and TRBJ2-7; D is unresolved. The CDR3 covers 13 residues. Trimming stripped 3 bases from V and 0 bases from J, with 6 bases between. In germline, CDR1 is LGHNT, CDR2 FRNRAP. CDR3 in amino acids: CASGFHTSYEQYF. The CDR3 bases are TGTGCTAGTGGTTTTCACACCTCCTACGAGCAGTACTTC. The full variable domain, its missing parts supplied by reference TRBV12-5 and TRBJ2-7, is DARVTQTPRHKVTEMGQEVTMRCQPILGHNTVFWYRQTMMQGLELLAYFRNRAPLDDSGMPKDRFSAEMPDATLATLKIQPSEPRDSAVYFCASGFHTSYEQYFGPGTRLTVT.

The V and J genes are TRBV10-1 and TRBJ2-2; 14 bases fit TRBD2. The V gene end was trimmed by 8 bases and the J gene end by 7 bases; junction bases not matched to a gene: 3. The CDR3 runs to 14 residues. Germline V CDR1 and CDR2: WNHNN, SYGVQD (reference sequence). The CDR3 reads CASGTSGSLGELFF. The CDR3 DNA reads TGCGCCAGCGGGACTAGCGGGAGTCTCGGGGAGCTGTTTTTT.

The rearrangement uses TRBV14 and TRBJ1-2; unclear D gene. Germline V lookup: CDR1 SGHDN, CDR2 FVKESK. V was cut by 0 bases and J by 0 bases, with 8 bases left in between. There are 15 residues in the CDR3. As DNA, the CDR3 is TGTGCCAGCAGCCAAGATGACCAGTCTAACTATGGCTACACCTTC. It translates to CASSQDDQSNYGYTF.

This clone is a singleton in its sample. The chain links TRBV5-8 to TRBJ2-6, with 7 bases lining up with TRBD1. This CDR3 spans 16 amino acids. Germline V gene sequence: CDR1 SGHTS, CDR2 YDEGEE. Here the CDR3 reads CGVGDSAYSGANVLTF. CDR3 in DNA: TGTGGCGTGGGGGACAGTGCGTACTCTGGGGCCAACGTCCTGACTTTC.